This T cell receptor (beta chain) derives from a study of regulatory T cells in long-lasting Graves disease. Germline CDR1 and CDR2: SGHRS and YFSETQ. V trimming: 4 bases; J trimming: 8 bases; junction bases outside the gene matches: 4. The CDR3 extends over 13 amino acids. HTBI primers from iRepertoire and Arm-PCR of CDR3 regions yielded the TCR beta libraries. TCRdb processed the multiplex PCR reads anew with MiXCR; each CDR3 protein has one entry. The top ten clones hold 20% to 25% of a sample with hundreds of thousands of distinct CDR3 sequences, roughly 16% of them seen once. Time point specified: newly diagnosed GD, antithyroid drugs for less than 3 months. Following extraction of RNA from PBMCs, that RNA was used to make the TCR library. These same records also appear under a second study, on T cells in Graves' hyperthyroidism and ophthalmopathy.

The chain joins TRBV5-1 to TRBJ1-2; 11 bases fit TRBD1. The specimen was peripheral blood mononuclear cells (PBMCs), collected at new diagnosis, from a patient treated with antithyroid drugs. This TCR came from a woman aged 35-60 years with Graves disease. The CDR3 region is CASSPGQGEGYTF. CDR3 nucleotides: TGCGCCAGCAGCCCGGGACAGGGGGAAGGCTACACCTTC.